Shown below are 22 T cell receptor beta chains from a single sample sequenced in a study of blood T cells in healthy people across ages. Next came a second PCR, run for about 7 to 12 cycles, which used a sample-barcoded 5' primer along with a J-beta primer mix. TCRdb redid the calling of the 5' RACE reads with MiXCR, one entry per CDR3 protein. The table lists about 570,000 distinct CDR3 sequences, roughly 28% of them singletons. What was sequenced was blood. These TCRs come from a woman aged 70-85 years in good health.

This clonotype came up a few times. This sequence joins TRBV14 and TRBJ1-2; D is possibly TRBD1 (5 bases). The germline V gene has CDR1 SGHDN and CDR2 FVKESK. This CDR3 is built from 14 residues. Between the trimmed V and J ends, which lost 2 bases and 3 bases, there was a span of 10 bases. The CDR3 DNA follows: TGTGCCAGCAGCCAACAGGGAACCGACTATGGCTACACCTTC. Residues: CASSQQGTDYGYTF.

The chain joins TRBV2 to TRBJ2-2; 7 bases match TRBD2. The germline V gene has CDR1 SNHLY and CDR2 FYNNEI. The CDR3 is made up of 16 amino acids. V was pared by 6 bases and J by 4 bases, with 11 bases of the junction left unmatched. For the CDR3, the DNA is TGTGCCAGCAGCCCGGCCCTGGCGGGGGTCACCGGGGAGCTGTTTTTT. Translated, it gives CASSPALAGVTGELFF.

This clonotype was seen at least ten times. This chain connects TRBV15 to TRBJ1-5; 8 positions match TRBD1. The V and J ends lost 1 base and 5 bases, in that order; junction bases with no gene match: 1. Germline V gene lookup returns CDR1 LNHNV and CDR2 YYDKDF (reference sequence). This CDR3 contains 14 residues. The CDR3 DNA follows: TGTGCCACCAGCAGAGCAGGGGGCGATCAGCCCCAGCATTTT. Its protein is CATSRAGGDQPQHF. Based on the CDR3 plus reference TRBV15 and TRBJ1-5, the full variable domain is DAMVIQNPRYQVTQFGKPVTLSCSQTLNHNVMYWYQQKSSQAPKLLFHYYDKDFNNEADTPDNFQSRRPNTSFCFLDIRSPGLGDTAMYLCATSRAGGDQPQHFGDGTRLSIL.

The CDR3 DNA reads as TGTGCCAGCAGTTCTGGACAGGGAGGTTCTGAAGCTTTCTTT. This gives the protein CASSSGQGGSEAFF. The J gene is TRBJ1-1, the V gene TRBV12-3 or TRBV12-4; 8 nucleotides line up with TRBD1. V lost 4 bases and J lost 6; bases outside the gene matches: 7. This CDR3 has 14 residues.

The V and J genes are TRBV12-3 or TRBV12-4 and TRBJ1-2, with D possibly being TRBD1 (6 bases). Trimming took off 6 bases at V and 7 bases at J, with 15 bases between the two ends. The CDR3 totals 13 residues. This CDR3 is CASSWGPRAGYTF. CDR3 nucleotides: TGTGCCAGCAGCTGGGGGCCCCGGGCTGGCTACACCTTC.

This clonotype was detected only once. The gene calls are TRBV5-1 and TRBJ1-3, with a possible D match to TRBD1 (6 bases). V was clipped by 0 bases and J by 0 bases, with 10 bases between them. Per germline, CDR1 SGHRS and CDR2 YFSETQ. This CDR3 contains 16 residues. The CDR3 spells CASSLGQGLSGNTIYF. CDR3 nucleotide sequence: TGCGCCAGCAGCTTGGGTCAGGGGCTCTCTGGAAACACCATATATTTT.

The V gene is TRBV5-1, the J gene TRBJ1-2; D perhaps matches TRBD1 (5 bases). The V and J ends lost 6 bases and 2 bases respectively, with 11 bases between them. Germline V gives CDR1 SGHRS, CDR2 YFSETQ. This CDR3 is built from 13 residues. CDR3 region: CASTPQGNYGYTF. CDR3 nucleotides: TGCGCCAGCACCCCCCAGGGCAACTATGGCTACACCTTC. The full variable domain, with the rest looked up from reference TRBV5-1 and TRBJ1-2, is KAGVTQTPRYLIKTRGQQVTLSCSPISGHRSVSWYQQTPGQGLQFLFEYFSETQRNKGNFPGRFSGRQFSNSRSEMNVSTLELGDSALYLCASTPQGNYGYTFGSGTRLTVV.

This clonotype was recorded a few times. The rearrangement joins TRBV6-2 or TRBV6-3 to TRBJ2-5; tentative D call: TRBD2 (6 bases). V lost 2 bases and J lost 1, with 17 bases in between. Germline CDR1 is MNHEY and CDR2 is SVGEGT. This CDR3 contains 17 residues. This CDR3 is CASSYGSRRGPQETQYF. The CDR3 bases are TGTGCCAGCAGTTACGGCTCAAGGCGGGGCCCCCAAGAGACCCAGTACTTC.

In this sample, this clonotype turned up a few times. V and J are TRBV7-2 and TRBJ2-2, with TRBD2 matching over 13 bases. The V segment lost 6 bases and the J segment 1 base; nucleotides outside the gene matches: 8. This CDR3 spans 18 amino acids. Looked up from germline, CDR1 is SGHTA and CDR2 is FQGNSA. The CDR3 coding sequence is TGTGCCAGCAGTCAGGGACGGACTAGCGGGGGGAACACCGGGGAGCTGTTTTTT. Protein product: CASSQGRTSGGNTGELFF.

This clonotype was seen a handful of times. The chain recombines TRBV20-1 with TRBJ2-7, with D possibly matching TRBD2 (7 bases). In germline, CDR1 is DFQATT, CDR2 SNEGSKA (reference sequence). The ends were cut back, 5 bases at V and 1 base at J, with 18 bases in the middle. This CDR3 is built from 15 residues. CDR3 DNA sequence: TGCAGTGCTGGGGGCGGCGGGGGCCCGTCCTACGAGCAGTACTTC. As protein: CSAGGGGGPSYEQYF.

The chain joins TRBV6-5 to TRBJ1-4; D perhaps matches TRBD1 (6 bases). V was shortened by 6 bases and J by 3 bases, with 14 bases between the two germline ends. The CDR3 covers 15 residues. Looked up from germline, CDR1 is MNHEY and CDR2 is SVGAGI. The CDR3: CASRLTGNPNEKLFF. CDR3 DNA: TGTGCCAGCAGGCTTACAGGGAACCCTAATGAAAAACTGTTTTTT.

The chain couples TRBV7-2 to TRBJ2-5; the match to TRBD2 covers 13 bases. The DNA end is a closer match to TRBJ2-7, so the J assignment may be wrong. From germline, CDR1 is SGHTA and CDR2 FQGNSA. This CDR3 comprises 16 residues. The CDR3 nucleotides are TGTGCCAGCAGCTCGACACTAGCGGGGGGGCACTACGAGCAGTACTTC. It specifies CASSSTLAGGHYEQYF.

This clonotype was found a few times. The chain employs TRBV20-1 and TRBJ2-5, with unresolved D. Judging by the DNA end, TRBJ2-1 fits better; the J call may be wrong. This CDR3 has 12 amino acids. Germline V CDR1 and CDR2: DFQATT, SNEGSKA (reference sequence). CDR3 nucleotides: TGCAGTGCTAGCACTGCTTACAATGAGCAGTTCTTC. It specifies CSASTAYNEQFF.

The table lists this clonotype with a few counts. The rearrangement joins TRBV20-1 to TRBJ1-4, with D uncertain. Looked up from germline, CDR1 is DFQATT and CDR2 is SNEGSKA (reference sequence). V gave up 1 base and J gave up 2 bases, with 11 bases separating them. This CDR3 spans 15 amino acids. The CDR3 coding sequence is TGCAGTGCTAGAGCCTCCCCTAGGACTAATGAAAAACTGTTTTTT. It specifies CSARASPRTNEKLFF.

This chain links TRBV6-5 with TRBJ1-5, with D perhaps TRBD1 (5 bases). From germline, CDR1 is MNHEY and CDR2 SVGAGI. There are 13 residues in the CDR3. Deletions cut 2 bases from V and 15 bases from J, with 17 bases between. The CDR3, as DNA: TGTGCCAGCAGTTACCGCAGGGTGAAAGGGTGGCATTTT. Its protein product is CASSYRRVKGWHF.

This clonotype has only one observation. The V and J genes are TRBV29-1 and TRBJ2-7; 7 bases match TRBD2. The CDR3 sequence is 13 residues long. After removal of 7 bases from V and 2 bases from J, the junction contained 8 bases not matched to a gene. Germline V gene data show CDR1 as SQVTM and CDR2 as ANQGSEA. The CDR3 loop is CSAAAGLAYEQYF. Written as DNA, the CDR3 is TGCAGCGCCGCCGCCGGACTAGCCTACGAGCAGTACTTC.

V and J are TRBV12-3 or TRBV12-4 and TRBJ2-5, with TRBD2 matching over 8 bases. V was clipped by 2 bases and J by 5 bases; unmatched bases: 16. The CDR3 length is 18 residues. CDR3 residues: CASSLFRGGVSSGETQYF. CDR3 nucleotide sequence: TGTGCCAGCAGTTTATTCCGGGGGGGCGTTTCCTCAGGGGAGACCCAGTACTTC.

This clonotype appeared many times. This sequence joins TRBV7-2 and TRBJ2-5; D is unresolved. Germline V CDR1 and CDR2: SGHTA, FQGNSA. The CDR3 spans 13 residues. Trimming shortened V by 2 bases and J by 4 bases, and 8 bases separated the two germline ends. CDR3: CASSLTAPETQYF. DNA for the CDR3: TGTGCCAGCAGCTTAACAGCACCAGAGACCCAGTACTTC.

V gene TRBV20-1 combines with J gene TRBJ2-5, with a weak D call TRBD1 (5 bases). Trimming shortened V by 1 base and J by 5 bases, and 8 bases separated the two germline ends. CDR1 and CDR2 (germline): DFQATT, SNEGSKA (reference sequence). The CDR3 is made up of 12 amino acids. The CDR3 loop is CSARGGHETQYF. Here the CDR3 DNA reads TGCAGTGCTAGAGGGGGCCACGAGACCCAGTACTTC.

This clonotype was counted a few times. The chain employs TRBV7-9 and TRBJ1-2, with D possibly TRBD1 on 5 matching bases. V was cut by 3 bases and J by 8 bases, with 16 bases left in between. The CDR3 is made up of 14 amino acids. CDR1 and CDR2 (germline): SEHNR, FQNEAQ (reference sequence). Here the CDR3 reads CASSFLQNRGGYTF. CDR3 in DNA: TGTGCCAGCAGCTTTTTACAGAATCGGGGCGGCTACACCTTC.

The V call is TRBV15, the J call TRBJ2-7; tentatively, D is TRBD1 (6 bases). V lost 3 bases and J lost 4, with 10 bases in between. CDR1 and CDR2 from the germline V gene are LNHNV and YYDKDF (reference sequence). The CDR3 length is 13 residues. Written as DNA, the CDR3 is TGTGCCACCAGCAGCCTACAGGGATACGAGCAGTACTTC. Its translation is CATSSLQGYEQYF.

The V call is TRBV7-2, the J call TRBJ2-2; weak D call: TRBD1 (5 bases). V was cut by 5 bases and J by 3 bases, with 10 bases left in between. Per germline, CDR1 SGHTA and CDR2 FQGNSA. This CDR3 region has 14 residues. The CDR3 protein is CASSPSRDTGELFF. In DNA form, the CDR3 reads TGTGCCAGCAGCCCCTCCAGGGACACCGGGGAGCTGTTTTTT. Looking up the rest from reference TRBV7-2 and TRBJ2-2 gives the full variable domain: GAGVSQSPSNKVTEKGKDVELRCDPISGHTALYWYRQSLGQGLEFLIYFQGNSAPDKSGLPSDRFSAERTGGSVSTLTIQRTQQEDSAVYLCASSPSRDTGELFFGEGSRLTVL.